Presented here are 15 T cell receptor beta chains from one specimen sequenced in a study of CD8+CD57+ T cells in acquired aplastic anemia. Template material for TCR beta VDJ and CDR3 profiling consisted of genomic DNA. TCRdb redid the calling of the reads with MiXCR, one entry per CDR3 protein. The sample lists 270,000 or so distinct CDR3 sequences, roughly 82% occurring once. Sequencing involved patients with CD8+CD57+ cell expansion previously shown by flow cytometry. The sample comprised sorted CD4+, CD8+, or CD8+CD57+ T cells (not recorded which) from PBMCs. These receptors originate from a human donor with aplastic anemia.

J is TRBJ2-7 and V is TRBV11-2, with a weak D call TRBD1 (7 bases). This CDR3 spans 18 amino acids. Per germline, CDR1 SGHAT and CDR2 FQNNGV. CDR3 protein: CSSSLDRGGTALSYEQYV. The CDR3 nucleotides are TGTTCCAGCAGCTTGGATCGAGGCGGGACAGCCCTTTCCTACGAGCAGTACGTC.

The chain recombines TRBV5-1 with TRBJ2-1; D unresolved. Germline CDR1 and CDR2: SGHRS and YFSETQ. Trimming shortened V by 5 bases and J by 2 bases, and 11 bases separated the two germline ends. This CDR3 has 14 residues. The CDR3 here is CASRGEFPYNEQFF. Here the CDR3 DNA reads TGCGCCAGCAGAGGCGAATTCCCCTACAATGAGCAGTTCTTC.

This rearrangement joins TRBV9 to TRBJ2-3; D unresolved. The CDR3 spans 14 residues. Germline CDR1 and CDR2: SGDLS and YYNGEE. V dropped 3 bases and J dropped 11 bases, with 19 bases sitting between them. The CDR3 bases are TGTGCCAGCAGCGACCCGGAAGGGTCCTACGAGCAGTATTTT. Translating it yields CASSDPEGSYEQYF. Supplemented by reference TRBV9 and TRBJ2-3, the full variable domain reads DSGVTQTPKHLITATGQRVTLRCSPRSGDLSVYWYQQSLDQGLQFLIQYYNGEERAKGNILERFSAQQFPDLHSELNLSSLELGDSALYFCASSDPEGSYEQYFGPGTRLTVL.

As for this clonotype: It is likely a read error, because the conserved phenylalanine at the end of the CDR3 is missing. It is unclear where the CDR3 begins or ends on the DNA, so no DNA is shown, and the CDR3 is as TCRdb lists it. The genes are TRBV7-6 and TRBJ2-4; the D call in the table, TRBD2, was not verified against the DNA. CDR1 is SGHVS, CDR2 FNYEAQ, per germline. The length of the CDR3 is 12 amino acids, counting both ends. The CDR3 is CASSAARLLSHL.

This chain joins TRBV11-3 and TRBJ2-7; D is uncertain. The CDR3 consists of 15 residues. V was clipped by 3 bases and J by 2 bases, with 14 bases between them. Germline V gene data show CDR1 as SGHNT and CDR2 as YENEEA. CDR3: CASSFLPTTTYEQYV. CDR3 bases: TGTGCCAGCAGCTTCCTTCCGACAACGACCTACGAGCAGTACGTC.

This clonotype was counted once. The chain is built from TRBV4-1 and TRBJ1-1; no reliable D call. CDR3 size: 12 residues. The V gene lost 1 base and the J gene lost 7 bases, with 7 bases spanning the gap. The germline CDR1 and CDR2 sequences are MGHRA and YSYEKL. For the CDR3, the DNA is TGCGCCAGCAGCCAAGGCCAGGTTGAAGCTTTCTTT. This encodes CASSQGQVEAFF.

A remark on this clonotype: The junction departs from the called germline gene at one end, perhaps through a read error. The chain employs TRBV7-3 and TRBJ2-2; D might be TRBD2 (5 bases). Germline CDR1 is SGHTA and CDR2 is FQGTGA. CDR3 length: 14 residues. The chain's CDR3 is CASSFPPGSGEQVF. The CDR3 nucleotides are TGTGCCAGCAGCTTCCCGCCGGGATCCGGGGAGCAGGTTTTT.

The chain employs TRBV5-6 and TRBJ2-5; no clear D. The CDR3 length is 12 residues. Germline-derived CDR1 and CDR2 are SGHDT and YYEEEE. The V gene lost 4 bases and the J gene lost 5 bases, with 9 bases spanning the gap. In DNA, the CDR3 is TGTGCCAGCAGCGTGGAGAGGGAGACCCAGTACTTC. The encoded protein is CASSVERETQYF.

As for this clonotype: No conserved phenylalanine or tryptophan is present at the end of the CDR3, so a read error is the likely explanation. The DNA is left out, because the CDR3 cannot be placed on it with certainty; the CDR3 is given as TCRdb lists it. The CDR3 sequence: CASSDGGIHEQEFGP. The chain carries TRBV2 and TRBJ1-1; the table's D call, TRBD1, has no DNA check behind it. The CDR3 region is 15 residues in length, termini included. Germline assignment: CDR1 SNHLY and CDR2 FYNNEI.

The chain is built from TRBV24-1 and TRBJ2-5; D is unclear. The CDR3 extends over 13 amino acids. Germline lookup yields CDR1 KGHDR and CDR2 SFDVKD. Between the trimmed V and J ends, which lost 3 bases and 5 bases, there was a span of 9 bases. The CDR3 spells CATSDPSRETQYF. The CDR3 DNA sequence: TGTGCCACCAGTGATCCCTCGAGGGAGACCCAGTACTTC.

The chain uses TRBV7-9 and TRBJ1-2, with 9 bases aligning to TRBD1. J lost 6 bases, V lost 5 bases, and 4 bases had no gene match. There are 13 residues in the CDR3. CDR1 is SEHNR and CDR2 is FQNEAQ in the germline V gene (reference sequence). The CDR3 here is CASSAGQGNGYTF. Written as DNA, the CDR3 is TGTGCCAGCAGCGCGGGACAGGGCAATGGCTACACCTTC.

J is TRBJ1-4 and V is TRBV9; TRBD1 might be the D (5 bases). Germline CDR1 is SGDLS and CDR2 is YYNGEE. Trimming removed 0 bases at V and 13 bases at J, with 22 bases between. The CDR3 spans 16 residues. This chain's CDR3 is CASSVEDAEGFFGLFF. The DNA of the CDR3 is TGTGCCAGCAGCGTAGAAGACGCTGAGGGGTTCTTCGGACTGTTTTTT. Filled out from reference TRBV9 and TRBJ1-4, the complete variable domain reads DSGVTQTPKHLITATGQRVTLRCSPRSGDLSVYWYQQSLDQGLQFLIQYYNGEERAKGNILERFSAQQFPDLHSELNLSSLELGDSALYFCASSVEDAEGFFGLFFGSGTQLSVL.

This rearrangement joins TRBV11-3 to TRBJ1-1; 8 bases map to TRBD1. Germline V gives CDR1 SGHNT, CDR2 YENEEA. The V segment lost 5 bases and the J segment 7 bases; nucleotides outside the gene matches: 12. The CDR3 has 15 amino acids. Written as DNA, the CDR3 is TGTGCCAGCAGCGAAGATCTGACAGGGGACAATGAAGCTTTCTTT. This codes for CASSEDLTGDNEAFF.

The J gene is TRBJ1-6, the V gene TRBV20-1; D is unclear. V was cut by 3 bases and J by 8 bases, with 17 bases left in between. The CDR3 contains 15 residues. The germline gives CDR1 DFQATT, CDR2 SNEGSKA (reference sequence). The DNA of the CDR3 is TGCAGTGCTAGGGACGAGGGCTATGGCTATTCACCCCTCCACTTT. Its protein product is CSARDEGYGYSPLHF.

For this clonotype: Given the absence of the conserved phenylalanine or tryptophan at the CDR3 end, a read error is likely. CDR3 coding DNA: TGTGCCAGCAGCTTTCCTACAGGGAGTGAAGCTTTCTAT. This encodes CASSFPTGSEAFY. The chain couples TRBV7-9 to TRBJ1-1; weak D call: TRBD1 (6 bases). CDR3 length: 13 residues. V was cut by 3 bases and J by 7 bases, with 12 bases left in between. Per the germline V gene, CDR1 is SEHNR and CDR2 is FQNEAQ (reference sequence).